Each of the 17 T cell receptor beta chains below was sequenced from the same sample in a study of shared clonotypes between healthy human individuals. This table comes from immunoSEQ multiplex PCR, and its TCRdb copy is limited to in-frame clones, with some not included. The table has hundreds of thousands of clones, approximately 71% seen once. The sequenced material came from PBMCs. All receptors come from a woman aged 35 to 49 in good health. Some clones in this sample may be carry-over from other donors' samples.

This chain connects TRBV11-3 to TRBJ2-1; 12 bases agree with TRBD2. CDR1 SGHNT and CDR2 YENEEA come from the germline V gene. The CDR3 spans 18 residues. With 1 base clipped from V and 0 bases from J, the junction kept 4 bases outside the gene matches. The CDR3, as DNA: TGTGCCAGCAGCTTAGTCGGGACTAGCGGGCCCTCCTACAATGAGCAGTTCTTC. Translation: CASSLVGTSGPSYNEQFF.

This rearrangement joins TRBV4-1 to TRBJ1-2, with D possibly TRBD1 on 6 matching bases. From germline, CDR1 is MGHRA and CDR2 YSYEKL. This CDR3 comprises 18 residues. Trimming took 0 bases from V and 4 from J, leaving 21 bases between them. CDR3 coding DNA: TGCGCCAGCAGCCAAGAAGTCCGGGGCAGGGGATCAAGCTATGGCTACACCTTC. This gives the protein CASSQEVRGRGSSYGYTF.

Worth noting for this clone: This sequence may be a read error, since a much larger clone differs from it by one base. CDR3 nucleotide sequence: TGTGCCAGTAGTGTGTTGACAGGGGCTACCGGGGAGCTGTTTTTT. Residues: CASSVLTGATGELFF. The rearrangement uses TRBV19 and TRBJ2-2; 8 positions agree with TRBD1. V lost 5 bases and J lost 5; bases outside the gene matches: 7. The germline V gene encodes CDR1 LNHDA and CDR2 SQIVND (reference sequence). The CDR3 contains 15 residues.

This chain joins TRBV10-3 and TRBJ2-2; D tentatively reads TRBD1 or TRBD2 (5 bases each). Trimming pared 1 base from V and 3 bases from J, leaving 18 bases between. In germline, CDR1 is ENHRY, CDR2 SYGVKD. This CDR3 spans 18 amino acids. The CDR3 DNA is TGTGCCATCAGTGAGTGGTGGGTGGTCGGGACGGACACCGGGGAGCTGTTTTTT. This codes for CAISEWWVVGTDTGELFF.

As to this clone: This is likely an artifact of a read error, given a far larger clone one base away. The identical CDR3 is also encoded by other nucleotide sequences in the sample. V usage is TRBV18 and J usage is TRBJ1-1; D is possibly TRBD1 (5 bases). CDR1 and CDR2 from the germline V gene are KGHSH and LQKENI. CDR3 length equals 13 residues. V lost 6 bases to trimming and J lost 7 bases, with 15 bases between them. Here the CDR3 reads CASSGSQDNEAFF. As DNA, the CDR3 is TGTGCCAGCTCGGGATCACAGGATAATGAAGCTTTCTTT. The complete variable domain, with remaining parts taken from reference TRBV18 and TRBJ1-1, reads NAGVMQNPRHLVRRRGQEARLRCSPMKGHSHVYWYRQLPEEGLKFMVYLQKENIIDESGMPKERFSAEFPKEGPSILRIQQVVRGDSAAYFCASSGSQDNEAFFGQGTRLTVV.

Many counts were recorded for this clone. The gene calls are TRBV2 and TRBJ1-2; TRBD1 matches at 7 bases. Germline V lookup: CDR1 SNHLY, CDR2 FYNNEI. CDR3 length equals 13 residues. V trimming: 7 bases; J trimming: 7 bases; junction bases outside the gene matches: 9. CDR3 nucleotides: TGTGCCAGCATTCGAGGGGGCGCCGGTGGCTACACCTTC. Encoded protein: CASIRGGAGGYTF.

The chain employs TRBV4-3 and TRBJ1-4; 8 bases fit TRBD1. V shed 0 bases and J 12 bases; nucleotides not matched to a gene: 9. The CDR3 spans 15 residues. Looked up from germline, CDR1 is LGHNA and CDR2 is YSLEER. The CDR3 DNA sequence: TGCGCCAGCAGCCAAGAAGGGACAGGAGGGACCCAACTGTTTTTT. It specifies CASSQEGTGGTQLFF.

The gene calls are TRBV26 and TRBJ2-3; the D call in the table, TRBD1, was not verified against the DNA. TRBV26 corresponds to a pseudogene. This CDR3 contains 11 residues. CDR3 amino acids: CASSGQHSQYF. DNA of the CDR3: TGTGCCAGCAGCGGACAGCACTCCCAGTATTTT.

J is TRBJ1-5 and V is TRBV2, with TRBD1 identical over 9 bases. Germline V lookup: CDR1 SNHLY, CDR2 FYNNEI. The CDR3 has 15 residues. With V trimmed by 6 bases and J by 6 bases, 9 bases remained unmatched. As DNA, the CDR3 is TGTGCCAGCAGGACTATACGGGGACAGGGTCAGCCCCAGCATTTT. It is translated as CASRTIRGQGQPQHF.

This clone showed up many times. The same CDR3 can be traced to other DNA sequences in this sample. For the CDR3, the DNA is TGTGCCTGGAGAGCCGGACAGTATAGCAATCAGCCCCAGCATTTT. It is translated as CAWRAGQYSNQPQHF. This rearrangement joins TRBV30 to TRBJ1-5; TRBD1 is a possible D gene (6 bases). V was trimmed by 3 bases and J by 0 bases, leaving 12 bases between them. CDR3 length: 15 residues. Germline lookup yields CDR1 GTSNPN and CDR2 SVGIG (reference sequence).

The sample holds many counts of this clone. A far larger clone is only one base removed, so a read error is likely. V is TRBV30 and J is TRBJ1-1; D call uncertain. The length of the CDR3 is 13 residues. Germline loops: CDR1 GTSNPN, CDR2 SVGIG (reference sequence). Between the trimmed V and J ends, which lost 4 bases and 0 bases, there was a span of 9 bases. CDR3 sequence: CAWNWNMNTEAFF. The CDR3 DNA follows: TGTGCCTGGAACTGGAACATGAACACTGAAGCTTTCTTT.

Concerning this clone: A much larger clone sits a single nucleotide away, making a read error possible. Other DNA sequences of this sample code for an identical CDR3. The rearrangement joins TRBV10-3 to TRBJ1-4; D uncertain. This CDR3 contains 14 residues. Deletions cut 0 bases from V and 8 bases from J, with 10 bases between. Germline V gene sequence: CDR1 ENHRY, CDR2 SYGVKD. The CDR3 spells CAISESTLAEKLFF. In nucleotides, the CDR3 is TGTGCCATCAGTGAGTCGACTCTAGCCGAAAAACTGTTTTTT.

This chain's CDR3 is CASSLRLAGLAYEQYF. The DNA for the CDR3 is TGTGCCAGTAGTTTAAGACTAGCGGGCCTGGCCTACGAGCAGTACTTC. The genes are TRBV19 and TRBJ2-7; TRBD2 aligns across 10 bases. This CDR3 is built from 16 residues. The germline V gene encodes CDR1 LNHDA and CDR2 SQIVND (reference sequence). Germline trimming cut 5 bases from V and 2 bases from J; bases unmatched to any gene: 9. Variable domain in full (rest from reference TRBV19 and TRBJ2-7): DGGITQSPKYLFRKEGQNVTLSCEQNLNHDAMYWYRQDPGQGLRLIYYSQIVNDFQKGDIAEGYSVSREKKESFPLTVTSAQKNPTAFYLCASSLRLAGLAYEQYFGPGTRLTVT.

A few counts support this clone. A read error is the likely source, as a far larger clone sits one nucleotide away. The V and J genes are TRBV20-1 and TRBJ1-1; D unresolved. CDR3 size: 11 residues. Deletions cut 5 bases from V and 10 bases from J, with 14 bases between. Germline lookup yields CDR1 DFQATT and CDR2 SNEGSKA (reference sequence). Written as DNA, the CDR3 is TGCAGTGCTTCTCCCGAGCCAGGAGCTTTCTTT. Protein: CSASPEPGAFF.

The rearrangement uses TRBV2 and TRBJ2-3, with D uncertain. From germline, CDR1 is SNHLY and CDR2 FYNNEI. Deletions cut 6 bases from V and 5 bases from J, with 15 bases between. The CDR3 length is 14 residues. The DNA of the CDR3 is TGTGCCAGCAGGGAGCATCTCTTAAGAGATACGCAGTATTTT. Translating gives CASREHLLRDTQYF.

The chain is built from TRBV5-1 and TRBJ2-1, with D unresolved. CDR1 and CDR2 (germline): SGHRS, YFSETQ. Trimming removed 0 bases from V and 8 bases from J, with 12 bases in between. This CDR3 spans 14 amino acids. CDR3 nucleotide sequence: TGCGCCAGCAGCTTGGATCTCCCTGGCGATGAGCAGTTCTTC. Its translation is CASSLDLPGDEQFF.

The chain links TRBV7-3 to TRBJ2-7; 7 nucleotides match TRBD1. Trimming at V came to 2 bases and at J to 3 bases, leaving 7 bases not matched to a gene. Looked up from germline, CDR1 is SGHTA and CDR2 is FQGTGA. CDR3 length: 15 amino acids. The CDR3 loop reads CASSLLPGGGYEQYF. In DNA form, the CDR3 reads TGTGCCAGCAGCTTACTGCCAGGGGGTGGCTACGAGCAGTACTTC.